This entry is about one T cell receptor (beta chain). Per the original methods: Reference gene primer amplification in the assay estimated nucleated cell counts. Method: immunoSEQ multiplex PCR; TCRdb's copy keeps in-frame clones and lacks some. The DNA was the basis for D and trimming; V, J and clone size are from that table. The table shows hundreds of thousands of clones, with around 80% occurring only once. The record originates from a study of blood T cell repertoires in COVID-19. About the study: Sites in the United States, Italy and Spain provided acute and convalescent COVID-19 samples. Sample material is recorded as cDNA or gDNA derived from T cells, B-cell-depleted T cells, or PBMCs.

Germline V gene lookup returns CDR1 SGHTA and CDR2 FQGNSA. V gave up 4 bases and J gave up 5 bases, with 23 bases separating them. The CDR3 is made up of 18 amino acids. A Seattle source enrolled patients during active infection and followed them longitudinally. Source material: peripheral blood. The origin of this receptor is a woman younger than 45 with COVID-19, enrolled during active disease. This chain uses TRBV7-2 with TRBJ2-2, with TRBD2 as a possible D gene (5 bases). In nucleotides, the CDR3 is TGTGCCAGCAGCTCACGTCTAGGAAGGGCTAGAGGGACCGGGGAGCTGTTTTTT. Protein product: CASSSRLGRARGTGELFF.